The entry below describes one TCR beta chain. This entry comes from a study of cytomegalovirus exposure and HLA in healthy donors. Study details: Most donors, 70% to 85% of a few hundred genotyped, fell in the Caucasian-associated ancestry cluster.

The PCR used 60 Vbeta and 13 Jbeta primers. Sequenced by immunoSEQ multiplex PCR; TCRdb stores in-frame clones only, minus some. Here the sample spans about 130,000 clones, approximately 61% being singletons. The V gene's germline CDR1 is MNHNS and CDR2 SASEGT. CDR3 size: 14 residues. After removal of 6 bases from V and 5 bases from J, the junction contained 4 bases not matched to a gene. The receptor was derived from a man in his thirties or forties in good health and CMV-seropositive. The gene calls are TRBV6-1 and TRBJ2-3, with 11 bases lining up with TRBD2. The sample consisted of PBMCs. The CDR3 DNA is TGTGCCAGCAGACTAGCGGGAGTGAAAGATACGCAGTATTTT. It specifies CASRLAGVKDTQYF.